The rows below give T cell receptor beta chains drawn from one sample of a study of cytomegalovirus exposure and HLA in healthy donors. The data were produced by immunoSEQ multiplex PCR, yet TCRdb's version contains in-frame clones alone and is incomplete. Listed are under 70,000 clones; more than 10% falls within the top ten. Sequencing was performed on PBMCs. The receptor source for this set is a woman aged 25 to 39 in good health and CMV-seropositive. CDR3s include the opening cysteine and the closing phenylalanine or tryptophan. The D gene is left open where the match is weak.

CDR3 DNA,CDR3 protein,D gene,V gene,J gene
TGTGCCAGCAAGAGGCTAGCGGGGGGGCGGGATACGCAGTATTTT,CASKRLAGGRDTQYF,TRBD2,TRBV6-5,TRBJ2-3
TGTGCCAGCAGTGAATTTGAAACAGGGGGATGGAGCTATGGCTACACCTTC,CASSEFETGGWSYGYTF,TRBD1,TRBV25-1,TRBJ1-2
TGCGCCAGCAGCGACAGGGGGTGGTCCGGCACCATATATTTT,CASSDRGWSGTIYF,TRBD1,TRBV4-1,TRBJ1-3
TGTGCCAGCAGCCCCGGGGACAGGGAAGCTTTCTTT,CASSPGDREAFF,TRBD1,TRBV7-9,TRBJ1-1
TGTGCCAGCAGTTACGGGGACATAAACAATGAGCAGTTCTTC,CASSYGDINNEQFF,NA,TRBV6-5,TRBJ2-1
TGTGCCAGCAGCGCAACCGGGACAGGGAACTATGGCTACACCTTC,CASSATGTGNYGYTF,TRBD1,TRBV6-4,TRBJ1-2
TGTGCCAGCAGCTTAGGGGGCTGGTACGAGCAGTACTTC,CASSLGGWYEQYF,NA,TRBV7-2,TRBJ2-7
TGTGCCAGTGCTCGAGACACAGATACGCAGTATTTT,CASARDTDTQYF,NA,TRBV19,TRBJ2-3
TGTGCCTGGAGATGGGCTGGACTAATGGCCCTCGAGCAGTACTTC,CAWRWAGLMALEQYF,NA,TRBV30,TRBJ2-7
TGTGCCAGCAGCGTGGGGACTAGCGGACTAGGAGGAGAGACCCAGTACTTC,CASSVGTSGLGGETQYF,TRBD2,TRBV9,TRBJ2-5
TGCGCCAGCAGCCAGGGTAGTACCGGGGAGCTGTTTTTT,CASSQGSTGELFF,NA,TRBV5-1,TRBJ2-2
TGTGCCAGCAGGAGGGGGGGGCGTACCAATGAGCAGTTCTTC,CASRRGGRTNEQFF,NA,TRBV14,TRBJ2-1
TGCGCCAGCAGCCGGAGTGGACAGGGGTCCACCGGGGAGCTGTTTTTT,CASSRSGQGSTGELFF,TRBD1,TRBV5-1,TRBJ2-2
TGTGCCAGCGGGGGGATGGCTGCGTACCAAGAGACCCAGTACTTC,CASGGMAAYQETQYF,NA,TRBV9,TRBJ2-5
TGTGCCAGCAGCTTGCAGTGGACAGGGTGGTATCACTATGGCTACACCTTC,CASSLQWTGWYHYGYTF,TRBD1,TRBV5-5,TRBJ1-2
TGTGCCAGCAGCTTGACTAGCCTCGGTGAGCAGTTCTTC,CASSLTSLGEQFF,TRBD2,TRBV7-3,TRBJ2-1